This T cell receptor beta chain was captured by sequencing in a study of blood T cell repertoires in COVID-19. The CDR3 spans 13 residues. Looked up from germline, CDR1 is MNHEY and CDR2 is SVGAGI. Trimming pared 6 bases from V and 4 bases from J, leaving 12 bases between. Only in-frame clones appear in the TCRdb table, and some are missing; sequencing was by immunoSEQ multiplex PCR. The table lists under 150,000 clones, 60% to 85% of them singletons. The chain carries TRBV6-5 and TRBJ1-1, with D perhaps matching TRBD1 (6 bases). The specimen was peripheral blood. The TCR comes from a man older than 75 with acute or convalescent COVID-19. The CDR3, as DNA: TGTGCCAGCAGCGCCTTCAGGGGCACTGAAGCTTTCTTT. Protein: CASSAFRGTEAFF.